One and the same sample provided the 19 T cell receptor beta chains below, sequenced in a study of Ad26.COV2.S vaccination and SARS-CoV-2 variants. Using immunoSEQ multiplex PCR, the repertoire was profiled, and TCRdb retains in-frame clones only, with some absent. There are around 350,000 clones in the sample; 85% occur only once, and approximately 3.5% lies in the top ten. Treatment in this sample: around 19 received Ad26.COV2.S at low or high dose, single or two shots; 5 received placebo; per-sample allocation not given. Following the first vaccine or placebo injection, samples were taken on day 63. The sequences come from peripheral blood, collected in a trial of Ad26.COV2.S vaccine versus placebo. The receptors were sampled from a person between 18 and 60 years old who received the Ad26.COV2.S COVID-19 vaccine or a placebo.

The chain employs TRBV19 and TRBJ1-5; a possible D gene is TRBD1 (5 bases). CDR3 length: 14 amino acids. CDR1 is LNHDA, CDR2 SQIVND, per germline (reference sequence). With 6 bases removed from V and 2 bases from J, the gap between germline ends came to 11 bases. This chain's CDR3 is CASSQARGNQPQHF. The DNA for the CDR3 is TGTGCCAGTAGCCAGGCCAGGGGCAATCAGCCCCAGCATTTT.

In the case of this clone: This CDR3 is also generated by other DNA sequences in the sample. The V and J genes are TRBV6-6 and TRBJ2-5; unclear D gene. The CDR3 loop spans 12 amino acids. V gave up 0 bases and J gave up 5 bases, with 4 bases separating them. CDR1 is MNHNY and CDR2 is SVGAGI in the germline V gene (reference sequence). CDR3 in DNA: TGTGCCAGCAGTTACTCACGGGAGACCCAGTACTTC. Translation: CASSYSRETQYF.

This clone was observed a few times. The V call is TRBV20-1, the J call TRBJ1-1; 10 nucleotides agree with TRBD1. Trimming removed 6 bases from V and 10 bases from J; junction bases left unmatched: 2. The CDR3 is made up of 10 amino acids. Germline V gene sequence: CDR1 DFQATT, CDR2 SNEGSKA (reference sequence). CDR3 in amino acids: CSADRGRAFF. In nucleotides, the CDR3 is TGCAGTGCAGACAGGGGGCGAGCTTTCTTT.

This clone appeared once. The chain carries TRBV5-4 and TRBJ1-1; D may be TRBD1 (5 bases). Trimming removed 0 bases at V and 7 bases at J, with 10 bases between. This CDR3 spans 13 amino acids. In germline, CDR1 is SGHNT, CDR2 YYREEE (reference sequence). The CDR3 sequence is CASSLDGAGEAFF. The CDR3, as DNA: TGTGCCAGCAGCTTGGATGGGGCAGGTGAAGCTTTCTTT. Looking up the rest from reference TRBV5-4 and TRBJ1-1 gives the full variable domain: ETGVTQSPTHLIKTRGQQVTLRCSSQSGHNTVSWYQQALGQGPQFIFQYYREEENGRGNFPPRFSGLQFPNYSSELNVNALELDDSALYLCASSLDGAGEAFFGQGTRLTVV.

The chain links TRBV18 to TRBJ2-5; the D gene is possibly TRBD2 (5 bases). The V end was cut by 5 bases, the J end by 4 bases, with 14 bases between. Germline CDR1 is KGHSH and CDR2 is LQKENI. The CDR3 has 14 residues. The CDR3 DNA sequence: TGTGCCAGCTCATCCTACGTCGGGGTAGAGACCCAGTACTTC. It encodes CASSSYVGVETQYF.

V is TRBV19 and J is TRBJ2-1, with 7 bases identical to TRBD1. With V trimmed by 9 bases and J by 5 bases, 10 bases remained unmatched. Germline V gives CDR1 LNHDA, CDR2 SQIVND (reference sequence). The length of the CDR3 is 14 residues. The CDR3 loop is CASRGWDLNNEQFF. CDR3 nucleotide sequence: TGTGCCAGCAGGGGGTGGGATCTAAACAATGAGCAGTTCTTC. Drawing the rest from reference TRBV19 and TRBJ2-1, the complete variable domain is DGGITQSPKYLFRKEGQNVTLSCEQNLNHDAMYWYRQDPGQGLRLIYYSQIVNDFQKGDIAEGYSVSREKKESFPLTVTSAQKNPTAFYLCASRGWDLNNEQFFGPGTRLTVL.

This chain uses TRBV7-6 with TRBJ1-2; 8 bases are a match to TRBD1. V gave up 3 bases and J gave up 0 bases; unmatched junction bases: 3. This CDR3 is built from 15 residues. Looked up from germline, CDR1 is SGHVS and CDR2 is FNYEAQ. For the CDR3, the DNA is TGTGCCAGCAGCTTGGGACAGGAAGCTAACTATGGCTACACCTTC. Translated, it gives CASSLGQEANYGYTF.

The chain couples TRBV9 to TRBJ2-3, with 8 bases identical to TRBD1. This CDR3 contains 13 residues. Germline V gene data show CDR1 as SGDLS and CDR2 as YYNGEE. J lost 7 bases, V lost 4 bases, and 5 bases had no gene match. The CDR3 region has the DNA TGTGCCAGCAGCTCCCCAGGGGGCTATACGCAGTATTTT. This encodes CASSSPGGYTQYF. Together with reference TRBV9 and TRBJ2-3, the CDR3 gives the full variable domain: DSGVTQTPKHLITATGQRVTLRCSPRSGDLSVYWYQQSLDQGLQFLIQYYNGEERAKGNILERFSAQQFPDLHSELNLSSLELGDSALYFCASSSPGGYTQYFGPGTRLTVL.

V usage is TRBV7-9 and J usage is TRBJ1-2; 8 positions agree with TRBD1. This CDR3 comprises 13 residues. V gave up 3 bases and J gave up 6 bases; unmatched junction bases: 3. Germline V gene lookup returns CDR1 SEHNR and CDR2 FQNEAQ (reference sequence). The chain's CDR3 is CASSFQGAHGYTF. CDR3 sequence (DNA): TGTGCCAGCAGCTTTCAGGGGGCCCATGGCTACACCTTC.

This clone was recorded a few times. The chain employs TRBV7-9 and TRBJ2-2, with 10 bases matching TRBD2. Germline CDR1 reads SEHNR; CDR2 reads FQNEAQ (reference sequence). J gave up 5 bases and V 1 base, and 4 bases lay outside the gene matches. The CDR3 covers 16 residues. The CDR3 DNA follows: TGTGCCAGCAGCTTAGTCCCTAGCGGGAGAACCGGGGAGCTGTTTTTT. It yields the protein CASSLVPSGRTGELFF.

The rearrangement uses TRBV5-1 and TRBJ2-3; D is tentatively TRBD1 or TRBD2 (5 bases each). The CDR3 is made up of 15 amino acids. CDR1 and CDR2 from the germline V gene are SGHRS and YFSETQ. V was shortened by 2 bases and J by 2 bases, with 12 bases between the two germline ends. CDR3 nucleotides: TGCGCCAGCAGCTTCCTTGTAGGGACCACAGATACGCAGTATTTT. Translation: CASSFLVGTTDTQYF.

CDR3 DNA sequence: TGTGCCAGCAGTTTATCGGGCAGTCTTTACGAGCAGTACTTC. This gives the protein CASSLSGSLYEQYF. This chain links TRBV27 with TRBJ2-7; D remains ambiguous. The germline V and J ends were trimmed by 0 bases and 4 bases, with 10 bases remaining between them. The CDR3 runs 14 residues. Germline V gene lookup returns CDR1 MNHEY and CDR2 SMNVEV (reference sequence).

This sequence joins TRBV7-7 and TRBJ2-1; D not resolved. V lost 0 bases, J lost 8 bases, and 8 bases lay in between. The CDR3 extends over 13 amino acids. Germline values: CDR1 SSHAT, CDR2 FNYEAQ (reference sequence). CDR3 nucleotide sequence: TGTGCCAGCAGCTTAGCGGTTGCGGATGAGCAGTTCTTC. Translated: CASSLAVADEQFF.

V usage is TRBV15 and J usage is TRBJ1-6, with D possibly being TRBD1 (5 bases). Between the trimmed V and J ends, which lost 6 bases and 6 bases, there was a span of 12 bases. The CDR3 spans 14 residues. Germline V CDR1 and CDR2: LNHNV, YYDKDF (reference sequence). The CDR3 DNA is TGTGCCACCAGTTCCGAGGGGCCTAATTCACCCCTCCACTTT. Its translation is CATSSEGPNSPLHF.

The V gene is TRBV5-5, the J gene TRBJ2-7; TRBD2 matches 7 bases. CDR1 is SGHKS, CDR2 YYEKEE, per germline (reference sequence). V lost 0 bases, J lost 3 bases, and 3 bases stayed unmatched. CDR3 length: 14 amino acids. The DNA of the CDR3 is TGTGCCAGCAGCTTGGTCGGGGGGAACTACGAGCAGTACTTC. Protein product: CASSLVGGNYEQYF.

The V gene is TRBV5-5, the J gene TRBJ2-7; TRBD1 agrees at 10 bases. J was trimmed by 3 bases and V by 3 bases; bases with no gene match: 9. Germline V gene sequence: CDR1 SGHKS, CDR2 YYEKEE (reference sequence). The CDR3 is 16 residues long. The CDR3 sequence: CASSSGQGKNLYEQYF. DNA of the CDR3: TGTGCCAGCAGCTCGGGACAGGGGAAGAACCTCTACGAGCAGTACTTC.

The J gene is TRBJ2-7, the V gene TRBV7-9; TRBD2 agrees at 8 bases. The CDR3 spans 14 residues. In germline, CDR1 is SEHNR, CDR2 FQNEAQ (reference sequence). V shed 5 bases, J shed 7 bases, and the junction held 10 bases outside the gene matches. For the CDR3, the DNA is TGTGCCAGCAGCCCAAGGCGGCTAGCGGGTGAGCAGTACTTC. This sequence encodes CASSPRRLAGEQYF.

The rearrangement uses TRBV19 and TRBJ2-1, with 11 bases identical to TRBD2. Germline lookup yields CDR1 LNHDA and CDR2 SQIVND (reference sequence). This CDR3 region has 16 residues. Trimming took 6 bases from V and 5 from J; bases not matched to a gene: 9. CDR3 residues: CASRTLAGGRNNEQFF. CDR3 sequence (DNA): TGTGCCAGTAGGACCCTAGCGGGGGGAAGAAACAATGAGCAGTTCTTC.

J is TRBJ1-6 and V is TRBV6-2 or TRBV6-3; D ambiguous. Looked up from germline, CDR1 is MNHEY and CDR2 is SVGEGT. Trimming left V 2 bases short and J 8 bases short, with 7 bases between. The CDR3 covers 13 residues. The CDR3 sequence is CASSYLRDSPLHF. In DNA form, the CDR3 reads TGTGCCAGCAGTTACCTACGGGATTCACCCCTCCACTTT.